The next 5 T cell receptor beta chains were all read from a single sample in a study of control samples from healthy donors and cancer patients. Data came from immunoSEQ multiplex PCR; TCRdb stores just in-frame clones and leaves some out. This table has over 150,000 clones, around 94% appearing once. Material: PBMCs. These receptors were collected from a man aged 60-69 years with colorectal cancer.

V gene TRBV18 combines with J gene TRBJ2-3; 11 bases match TRBD2. The CDR3 consists of 16 residues. V lost 0 bases and J lost 7; bases outside the gene matches: 6. Germline V gives CDR1 KGHSH, CDR2 LQKENI. CDR3 sequence: CASSPPSGGGPNTQYF. The DNA for the CDR3 is TGTGCCAGCTCACCACCTAGCGGGGGGGGCCCGAATACGCAGTATTTT.

V is TRBV29-1 and J is TRBJ2-7, with D unresolved. Germline V gives CDR1 SQVTM, CDR2 ANQGSEA. The ends were cut back, 4 bases at V and 0 bases at J, with 7 bases in the middle. The CDR3 covers 12 residues. The CDR3 region has the DNA TGCAGCGTTGTAGGCGGCTCCTACGAGCAGTACTTC. Its protein product is CSVVGGSYEQYF.

The chain joins TRBV5-6 to TRBJ1-2; the match to TRBD1 covers 8 bases. This CDR3 is 15 amino acids long. The V and J ends lost 1 base and 4 bases, in that order; junction bases with no gene match: 6. CDR1 and CDR2 from the germline V gene are SGHDT and YYEEEE. The CDR3 sequence: CASSLPPDRGYGYTF. CDR3 coding DNA: TGTGCCAGCAGCTTGCCCCCCGACAGGGGCTATGGCTACACCTTC.

This rearrangement joins TRBV30 to TRBJ1-6; D remains ambiguous. Germline CDR1 GTSNPN, CDR2 SVGIG (reference sequence). V was clipped by 4 bases and J by 5 bases, with 15 bases between them. The CDR3 covers 15 residues. The CDR3 loop reads CAWNDPGGNNSPLHF. As DNA, the CDR3 is TGTGCCTGGAATGACCCCGGCGGGAATAATTCACCCCTCCACTTT.

The chain combines TRBV7-9 with TRBJ2-5, with 11 bases identical to TRBD2. The CDR3 has 14 amino acids. After removal of 2 bases from V and 6 bases from J, the junction contained 2 bases not matched to a gene. Per the germline V gene, CDR1 is SEHNR and CDR2 is FQNEAQ (reference sequence). The CDR3 sequence is CASSLLAGGKTQYF. The DNA for the CDR3 is TGTGCCAGCAGCTTACTAGCGGGGGGTAAGACCCAGTACTTC.